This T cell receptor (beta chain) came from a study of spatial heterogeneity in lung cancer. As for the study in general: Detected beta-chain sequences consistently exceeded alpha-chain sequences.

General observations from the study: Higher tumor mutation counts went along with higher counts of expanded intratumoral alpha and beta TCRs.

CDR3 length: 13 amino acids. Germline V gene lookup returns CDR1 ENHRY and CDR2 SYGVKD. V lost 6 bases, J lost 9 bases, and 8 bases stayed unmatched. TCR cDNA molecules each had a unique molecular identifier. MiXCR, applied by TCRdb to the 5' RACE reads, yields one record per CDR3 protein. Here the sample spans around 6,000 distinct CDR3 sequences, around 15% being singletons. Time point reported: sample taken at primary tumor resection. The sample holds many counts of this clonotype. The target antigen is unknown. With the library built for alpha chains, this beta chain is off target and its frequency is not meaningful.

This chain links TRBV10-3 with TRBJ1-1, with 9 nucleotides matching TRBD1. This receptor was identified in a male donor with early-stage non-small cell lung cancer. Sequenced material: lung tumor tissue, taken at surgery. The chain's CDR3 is CAIREGQGDQAFF. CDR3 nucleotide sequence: TGTGCCATCAGAGAGGGACAGGGCGACCAAGCTTTCTTT.